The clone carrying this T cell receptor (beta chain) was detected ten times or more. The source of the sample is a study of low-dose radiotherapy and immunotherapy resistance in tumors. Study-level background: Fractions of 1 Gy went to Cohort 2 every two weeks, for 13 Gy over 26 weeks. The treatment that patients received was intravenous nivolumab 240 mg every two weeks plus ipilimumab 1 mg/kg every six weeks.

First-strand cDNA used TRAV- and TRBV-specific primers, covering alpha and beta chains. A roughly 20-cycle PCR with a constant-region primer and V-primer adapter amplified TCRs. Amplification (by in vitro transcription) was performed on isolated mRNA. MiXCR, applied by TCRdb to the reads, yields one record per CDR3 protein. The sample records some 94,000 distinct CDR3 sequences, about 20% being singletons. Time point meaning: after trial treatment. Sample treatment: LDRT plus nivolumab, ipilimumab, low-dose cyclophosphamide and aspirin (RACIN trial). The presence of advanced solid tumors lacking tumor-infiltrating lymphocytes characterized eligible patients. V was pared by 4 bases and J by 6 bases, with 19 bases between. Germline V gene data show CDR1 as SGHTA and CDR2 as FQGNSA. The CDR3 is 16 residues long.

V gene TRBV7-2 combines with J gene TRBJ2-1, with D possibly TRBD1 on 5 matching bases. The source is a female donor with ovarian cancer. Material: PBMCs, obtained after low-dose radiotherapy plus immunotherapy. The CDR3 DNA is TGTGCCAGCAGCTCGTCTCTCAGGGTAGGCGGCAATGAGCAGTTCTTC. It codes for CASSSSLRVGGNEQFF.